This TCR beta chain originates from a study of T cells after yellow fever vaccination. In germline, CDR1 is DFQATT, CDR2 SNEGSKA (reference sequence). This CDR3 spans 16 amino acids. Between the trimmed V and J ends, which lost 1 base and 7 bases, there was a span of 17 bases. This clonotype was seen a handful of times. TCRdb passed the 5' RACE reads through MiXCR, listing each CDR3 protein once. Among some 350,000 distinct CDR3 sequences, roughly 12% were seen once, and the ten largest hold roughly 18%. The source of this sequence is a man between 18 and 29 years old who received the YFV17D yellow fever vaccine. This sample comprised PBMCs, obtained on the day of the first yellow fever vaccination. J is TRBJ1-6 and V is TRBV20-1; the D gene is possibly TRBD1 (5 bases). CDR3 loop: CSARVVGPGGNSPLHF. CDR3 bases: TGCAGTGCTAGAGTTGTGGGACCTGGAGGGAATTCACCCCTCCACTTT.